This entry describes one T cell receptor beta chain. This sample was included in a study of identical twins. This CDR3 is 15 amino acids long. V was shortened by 5 bases and J by 2 bases, with 15 bases between the two germline ends. TCRdb reanalysed the 5' RACE reads using MiXCR and keeps one entry per CDR3 protein. This table has some 630,000 distinct CDR3 sequences, 7.1% appearing once. The same specimen was also included in a second study, on yellow fever vaccine responses in identical twins.

The sequence was collected from a woman aged 18-30 years in good health. V gene TRBV12-3 or TRBV12-4 combines with J gene TRBJ2-5; possible D gene TRBD2, 5 bases. Sequencing used PBMCs. In DNA, the CDR3 is TGTGCCAGCAGTCAAACTTTAGCGTTTCAAGAGACCCAGTACTTC. Encoded protein: CASSQTLAFQETQYF.